The 25 T cell receptor beta chains listed next were all sequenced from one sample in a study of T cell responses to AZD1222 COVID-19 vaccine. Produced via immunoSEQ multiplex PCR; TCRdb's table is partial and in-frame only. Among 63,000 or so clones listed, about 85% were seen once. The input for sequencing was peripheral blood, taken on day 0 of AZD1222 vaccination. The receptors shown here come from an adult in good health.

The rearrangement uses TRBV4-2 and TRBJ1-6, with D unclear. CDR3 length equals 14 residues. The germline CDR1 and CDR2 sequences are LGHNA and YNFKEQ. V was pared by 0 bases and J by 5 bases, with 5 bases between. For the CDR3, the DNA is TGTGCCAGCAGCCAAGACGTCGATAATTCACCCCTCCACTTT. Translated, it gives CASSQDVDNSPLHF.

Of note for this clone: Mismatch with germline at one junction end may stem from a read error. The V call is TRBV6-5, the J call TRBJ1-5, with D unclear. This CDR3 has 13 residues. Germline assignment: CDR1 MNHEY and CDR2 SVGAGI. For the CDR3, the DNA is TGTGCCAGTAGTTGGCAGAAGGGCGGGCCCCAGCATTTT. Translation gives CASSWQKGGPQHF.

The chain links TRBV5-1 to TRBJ2-1; 9 positions agree with TRBD2. V gave up 5 bases and J gave up 7 bases; unmatched junction bases: 10. This CDR3 has 15 amino acids. Germline V lookup: CDR1 SGHRS, CDR2 YFSETQ. This CDR3 is CASSSQRGARNEQFF. CDR3 coding DNA: TGCGCCAGCAGTTCCCAGCGGGGGGCTCGGAATGAGCAGTTCTTC.

The chain is built from TRBV5-6 and TRBJ1-6; the match to TRBD1 covers 8 bases. The CDR3 extends over 14 amino acids. Germline loops: CDR1 SGHDT, CDR2 YYEEEE. Trimming removed 3 bases from V and 7 bases from J; junction bases left unmatched: 3. The CDR3 spells CASSWDRFNSPLHF. The CDR3 DNA is TGTGCCAGCAGCTGGGACAGGTTCAATTCACCCCTCCACTTT.

The chain links TRBV6-5 to TRBJ1-2; maybe TRBD1 (6 bases). V was trimmed by 8 bases and J by 4 bases, leaving 20 bases between them. This CDR3 comprises 15 residues. Germline-derived CDR1 and CDR2 are MNHEY and SVGAGI. CDR3 protein: CASCDTKTGSYGYTF. As DNA, the CDR3 is TGTGCCAGCTGCGATACGAAGACAGGTTCCTATGGCTACACCTTC.

The rearrangement uses TRBV7-3 and TRBJ1-2; 10 bases line up with TRBD1. Losses at the gene ends were 5 bases for V and 3 bases for J; bases not matched to a gene: 3. The V gene's germline CDR1 is SGHTA and CDR2 FQGTGA. The CDR3 extends over 14 amino acids. The CDR3 loop reads CASSPTGGYYGYTF. The CDR3 DNA is TGTGCCAGCAGCCCGACAGGGGGCTACTATGGCTACACCTTC.

The CDR3 protein is CASSQQGYEQYF. The DNA for the CDR3 is TGTGCCAGCAGCCAACAGGGTTACGAGCAGTACTTC. The J gene is TRBJ2-7, the V gene TRBV14, with D possibly TRBD1 on 5 matching bases. V lost 2 bases and J 4 bases, leaving 6 bases between the germline ends. Germline V CDR1 and CDR2: SGHDN, FVKESK. The CDR3 loop spans 12 amino acids.

The chain has TRBV7-8 and TRBJ2-7; 9 positions agree with TRBD1. V dropped 4 bases and J dropped 5; count of bases not matched to a gene: 3. This CDR3 has 13 residues. Germline CDR1 is SGHVS and CDR2 is FQNEAQ. CDR3 sequence (DNA): TGTGCCAGCAGCTCAGACAGGGGGAACGAGCAGTACTTC. Translating gives CASSSDRGNEQYF. Filled out from reference TRBV7-8 and TRBJ2-7, the complete variable domain reads GAGVSQSPRYKVAKRGQDVALRCDPISGHVSLFWYQQALGQGPEFLTYFQNEAQLDKSGLPSDRFFAERPEGSVSTLKIQRTQQEDSAVYLCASSSDRGNEQYFGPGTRLTVT.

The gene calls are TRBV3-1 (or the pseudogene TRBV3-2) and TRBJ2-5; 8 bases map to TRBD2. Germline-derived CDR1 and CDR2 are LGHDT and YNNKEL (reference sequence). The CDR3 spans 17 residues. The V gene end was trimmed by 0 bases and the J gene end by 7 bases; junction bases not matched to a gene: 13. The CDR3 DNA follows: TGTGCCAGCAGCCAAGAGGGTAGCGGGGCTCCAAGGGGGACCCAGTACTTC. This gives the protein CASSQEGSGAPRGTQYF.

This chain connects TRBV19 to TRBJ1-1; unclear D gene. V lost 3 bases, J lost 3 bases, and 11 bases lay in between. The germline V gene encodes CDR1 LNHDA and CDR2 SQIVND (reference sequence). There are 14 residues in the CDR3. Here the CDR3 reads CASSIFTGYTEAFF. In DNA form, the CDR3 reads TGTGCCAGTAGTATTTTTACGGGCTACACTGAAGCTTTCTTT.

The chain recombines TRBV6-5 with TRBJ1-2; 7 bases agree with TRBD1. The ends lost 5 bases at V and 3 bases at J; junction bases unmatched: 3. Per the germline V gene, CDR1 is MNHEY and CDR2 is SVGAGI. The CDR3 has 13 amino acids. The CDR3 is CASSRDRDYGYTF. In nucleotides, the CDR3 is TGTGCCAGCAGTCGGGACAGAGACTATGGCTACACCTTC.

V usage is TRBV19 and J usage is TRBJ1-1; 8 bases align to TRBD1. V shed 1 base, J shed 6 bases, and the junction held 7 bases outside the gene matches. CDR3 length: 15 residues. Germline assignment: CDR1 LNHDA and CDR2 SQIVND (reference sequence). CDR3 region: CASSIGDRRGPEAFF. Here the CDR3 DNA reads TGTGCCAGTAGTATAGGGGACAGGCGGGGACCTGAAGCTTTCTTT.

The rearrangement joins TRBV30 to TRBJ1-2, with D perhaps matching TRBD1 (6 bases). The CDR3 sequence is 14 residues long. CDR1 is GTSNPN, CDR2 SVGIG, per germline (reference sequence). Trimming cost V 4 bases and J 8 bases, with 20 bases left between them. In nucleotides, the CDR3 is TGTGCCTGGAAAGCCGGGAGGGGGGATTCAGGCTACACCTTC. This gives the protein CAWKAGRGDSGYTF. Complete variable domain (other parts from reference TRBV30 and TRBJ1-2): SQTIHQWPATLVQPVGSPLSLECTVEGTSNPNLYWYRQAAGRGLQLLFYSVGIGQISSEVPQNLSASRPQDRQFILSSKKLLLSDSGFYLCAWKAGRGDSGYTFGSGTRLTVV.

The chain is built from TRBV9 and TRBJ2-1; D unclear. The V and J ends lost 0 bases and 8 bases respectively, with 9 bases between them. Germline lookup yields CDR1 SGDLS and CDR2 YYNGEE. The CDR3 has 13 amino acids. CDR3 amino acids: CASSVGDGDEQFF. The CDR3, as DNA: TGTGCCAGCAGCGTAGGTGACGGCGATGAGCAGTTCTTC.

This clone was detected a few times. The chain has TRBV5-4 and TRBJ2-7, with TRBD1 as a possible D gene (6 bases). V lost 0 bases to trimming and J lost 5 bases, with 15 bases between them. Germline V lookup: CDR1 SGHNT, CDR2 YYREEE (reference sequence). This CDR3 contains 15 residues. The CDR3 loop reads CASSLGGPNLDEQYF. Here the CDR3 DNA reads TGTGCCAGCAGCTTGGGGGGGCCGAACTTGGACGAGCAGTACTTC. Supplemented by reference TRBV5-4 and TRBJ2-7, the full variable domain reads ETGVTQSPTHLIKTRGQQVTLRCSSQSGHNTVSWYQQALGQGPQFIFQYYREEENGRGNFPPRFSGLQFPNYSSELNVNALELDDSALYLCASSLGGPNLDEQYFGPGTRLTVT.

This chain uses TRBV5-1 with TRBJ2-7; D possibly corresponds to TRBD1 (6 bases). The V gene lost 0 bases and the J gene lost 2 bases, with 12 bases spanning the gap. Germline-derived CDR1 and CDR2 are SGHRS and YFSETQ. The CDR3 loop spans 15 amino acids. The DNA for the CDR3 is TGCGCCAGCAGCTTGGGTCAGGGGAGAACCTACGAGCAGTACTTC. This encodes CASSLGQGRTYEQYF.

The rearrangement joins TRBV5-6 to TRBJ2-3; TRBD1 aligns across 10 bases. In germline, CDR1 is SGHDT, CDR2 YYEEEE. The CDR3 sequence is 16 residues long. V lost 3 bases and J lost 2; bases outside the gene matches: 6. CDR3 coding DNA: TGTGCCAGCAGCTCGACGGGACAGGGGACCACAGATACGCAGTATTTT. It is translated as CASSSTGQGTTDTQYF.

This clone was seen a single time. CDR3 coding DNA: TGTGCCAGCAGCGTGGGGACAGGGTTTTCTCAGCCCCAGCATTTT. Translation gives CASSVGTGFSQPQHF. This rearrangement joins TRBV9 to TRBJ1-5, with 9 bases fitting TRBD1. CDR3 size: 15 residues. From germline, CDR1 is SGDLS and CDR2 YYNGEE. With 2 bases clipped from V and 6 bases from J, the junction kept 6 bases outside the gene matches.

This clone was observed a few times. The chain has TRBV18 and TRBJ1-1; D gene unclear. The germline V and J ends were trimmed by 0 bases and 0 bases, with 11 bases remaining between them. The germline CDR1 and CDR2 sequences are KGHSH and LQKENI. This CDR3 is 16 amino acids long. DNA for the CDR3: TGTGCCAGCTCACCACCGAGCCAGCAATTGAACACTGAAGCTTTCTTT. Its translation: CASSPPSQQLNTEAFF.

This clone has only one observation. V gene TRBV11-1 combines with J gene TRBJ1-6, with D uncertain. The CDR3 totals 13 residues. Trimming took 3 bases from V and 10 from J, leaving 10 bases between them. CDR1 is SGHAT, CDR2 FQDESV, per germline (reference sequence). The CDR3 is CASSFRVGSPLHF. The CDR3 nucleotides are TGTGCCAGCAGCTTTCGGGTAGGCTCACCCCTCCACTTT.

This rearrangement joins TRBV5-1 to TRBJ2-3; D gene unclear. CDR3 length equals 16 residues. V shed 5 bases and J shed 2 bases, with 18 bases lying between them. Germline V gene sequence: CDR1 SGHRS, CDR2 YFSETQ. The CDR3 is CASSPLNRVPTDTQYF. Here the CDR3 DNA reads TGCGCCAGCAGTCCCTTGAACAGAGTTCCCACAGATACGCAGTATTTT. Together with reference TRBV5-1 and TRBJ2-3, the CDR3 gives the full variable domain: KAGVTQTPRYLIKTRGQQVTLSCSPISGHRSVSWYQQTPGQGLQFLFEYFSETQRNKGNFPGRFSGRQFSNSRSEMNVSTLELGDSALYLCASSPLNRVPTDTQYFGPGTRLTVL.

This clone was observed a handful of times. This chain links TRBV19 with TRBJ1-3, with D perhaps matching TRBD1 (6 bases). The CDR3 runs 13 residues. Trimming removed 7 bases at V and 4 bases at J, with 11 bases between. Germline V gene sequence: CDR1 LNHDA, CDR2 SQIVND (reference sequence). CDR3 loop: CASTRGQGNTIYF. The DNA of the CDR3 is TGTGCCAGTACGCGGGGGCAAGGAAACACCATATATTTT.

The genes are TRBV5-6 and TRBJ1-2; 9 bases are shared with TRBD1. This CDR3 has 15 residues. In germline, CDR1 is SGHDT, CDR2 YYEEEE. The trim removed 4 bases at V and 4 bases at J, leaving 8 bases unmatched. CDR3 sequence (DNA): TGTGCCAGCAGCCCCTCCGGGACAGGGCGCTATGGCTACACCTTC. It is translated as CASSPSGTGRYGYTF.

The chain couples TRBV6-5 to TRBJ1-2; D uncertain. Trimming took off 2 bases at V and 2 bases at J, with 12 bases between the two ends. The germline V gene has CDR1 MNHEY and CDR2 SVGAGI. CDR3 length: 15 residues. The CDR3 DNA reads TGTGCCAGCAGTTACGGTCTAGGGCAAAACTATGGCTACACCTTC. Translation gives CASSYGLGQNYGYTF.

V is TRBV14 and J is TRBJ2-1; 7 bases agree with TRBD1. CDR3 length: 16 amino acids. The ends lost 4 bases at V and 3 bases at J; junction bases unmatched: 9. Germline values: CDR1 SGHDN, CDR2 FVKESK. The CDR3 region has the DNA TGTGCCAGCAGCCCCATCCGAGGACAGGACTACAATGAGCAGTTCTTC. Protein product: CASSPIRGQDYNEQFF.